Listed below are T cell receptor beta chains from one sample, sequenced in a study of T cells in Graves' hyperthyroidism and ophthalmopathy. TCRdb reprocessed the multiplex PCR reads with MiXCR, giving one entry per CDR3 protein. Here the sample spans fewer than 450,000 distinct CDR3 sequences, less than 20% being singletons. Sequenced sample: blood. The receptors shown here come from a man younger than 35 with Graves' ophthalmopathy. The conserved cysteine and the conserved F or W are not part of the CDR3 here. The order of the fields is V gene, J gene, clone size, CDR3 protein. The size field is filled for only some rows; it gives once, few, many or a size class.

>TRBV2|TRBJ2-7|many
ASSAGPGEQY
>TRBV12-3/TRBV12-4|TRBJ2-1|NA
ASGVRALGQGGSGRWNEQF
>TRBV7-9|TRBJ1-1|NA
ASSPDRDRGLEAF
>TRBV19|TRBJ1-1|NA
ASSIGQGAVDTEAF
>TRBV7-2|TRBJ2-3|NA
ASSLDLRGWTATDTQY
>TRBV6-1|TRBJ2-2|NA
ASTLQSHPGTGELF
>TRBV5-6|TRBJ1-3|NA
ASSLQQSGNTIY
>TRBV6-1|TRBJ1-2|many
ASSQGLQNYGYT
>TRBV20-1|TRBJ2-3|many
SAPAGEWDHTDTQY
>TRBV20-1|TRBJ2-1|many
SARLSNEQF
>TRBV3-1|TRBJ1-6|NA
ASSRRVDSPLH
>TRBV18|TRBJ2-1|many
ASSPTLTGGEQF
>TRBV10-3|TRBJ1-1|many
AISEAGIQNTEAF
>TRBV14|TRBJ1-2|NA
ASSQVMDAGVGYT
>TRBV9|TRBJ2-5|many
ASSVAAGVQETQY
>TRBV18|TRBJ1-2|NA
ASSQNRDRDGYT
>TRBV7-9|TRBJ2-3|few
ASSQGGGESTDTQY
>TRBV2|TRBJ2-5|NA
ASTAGKLETQY
>TRBV9|TRBJ2-1|NA
ASSPRLGYNEQF
>TRBV5-1|TRBJ1-1|many
ASTPQGSFTEAF
>TRBV3-1|TRBJ1-2|many
ASSQGNPNYGYT
>TRBV2|TRBJ2-7|many
ASSQMTGGEWY
>TRBV6-5|TRBJ2-1|NA
ASSIAGGGNEQF
>TRBV7-9|TRBJ2-7|many
ASSSPWDKQPYEQY
>TRBV3-1|TRBJ2-7|many
ASSQGTGGFYEQY
>TRBV3-1|TRBJ2-2|NA
ASSQAPSGTGELF
>TRBV4-3|TRBJ2-7|NA
ASSQELGNYEQY
>TRBV5-4|TRBJ2-7|NA
ASSPPGKSMYEQY
>TRBV2|TRBJ1-2|many
ASSETGYGYT
>TRBV5-1|TRBJ1-6|few
ASSSGQDSPLH
>TRBV6-1|TRBJ1-5|NA
ASSERSTGSNQPQH
>TRBV10-3|TRBJ2-3|many
AISERVAGSTDTQY
>TRBV4-1|TRBJ2-5|few
ASSQDRVPETQY
>TRBV15|TRBJ2-2|few
ATSRDLGIGELF
>TRBV3-1|TRBJ2-3|NA
ASSLPPTSGGYTDTQY